The 15 T cell receptor beta chains below were found in one sample sequenced in a study of T cells in Graves' hyperthyroidism and ophthalmopathy. The TCR beta CDR3 regions underwent amplification using RNA transcripts as the source. The HTBI primer set was used in a first-round RT-PCR of the TCR CDR3. TCRdb re-called the multiplex PCR reads through MiXCR, storing one row per CDR3 protein. The sample lists about 300,000 distinct CDR3 sequences, roughly 13% occurring once. Sequenced sample: blood. The receptors here all came from a woman aged 40 to 49 with Graves' hyperthyroidism.

V is TRBV24-1 and J is TRBJ2-3, with 13 bases lining up with TRBD2. The CDR3 is made up of 17 amino acids. Germline lookup yields CDR1 KGHDR and CDR2 SFDVKD. Trimming removed 7 bases from V and 0 bases from J; junction bases left unmatched: 6. The DNA of the CDR3 is TGTGCCACCAGAGGGACTAGCGGGATCTGGAGCACAGATACGCAGTATTTT. This sequence encodes CATRGTSGIWSTDTQYF.

Concerning this clonotype: A much larger clone lies one base from this, so it may be a read error. This chain joins TRBV12-3 or TRBV12-4 and TRBJ1-2; a possible D gene is TRBD1 (5 bases). The CDR3 is 15 amino acids. CDR3 amino acids: CAGSLIGAEDYGYTF. Here the CDR3 DNA reads TGTGCCGGCAGTTTGATAGGGGCGGAGGACTATGGCTACACCTTC.

This clonotype was detected a few times. The chain recombines TRBV5-1 with TRBJ2-7, with 7 positions matching TRBD2. Germline CDR1 and CDR2: SGHRS and YFSETQ. CDR3 size: 14 residues. Trimming at V came to 5 bases and at J to 0 bases, leaving 5 bases not matched to a gene. CDR3 DNA: TGCGCCAGCAGAACCGGGACTATCTCCTACGAGCAGTACTTC. This codes for CASRTGTISYEQYF.

This clonotype has more than one count but fewer than ten. This rearrangement joins TRBV11-3 to TRBJ2-7; 9 bases align to TRBD2. This CDR3 spans 14 amino acids. J gave up 3 bases and V 0 bases, and 0 bases lay outside the gene matches. Per germline, CDR1 SGHNT and CDR2 YENEEA. The CDR3 DNA sequence: TGTGCCAGCAGCTTAGATAGCGGGAGCTACGAGCAGTACTTC. Translated, it gives CASSLDSGSYEQYF.

This clonotype was observed a few times. The chain employs TRBV25-1 and TRBJ2-7; 8 bases map to TRBD1. CDR1 is MGHDK, CDR2 SYGVNS, per germline. This CDR3 comprises 11 residues. Trimming at V came to 6 bases and at J to 7 bases, leaving 2 bases not matched to a gene. The DNA of the CDR3 is TGTGCCAGCAGCAGGGGGCGGGAGCAGTACTTC. Translation gives CASSRGREQYF.

This clonotype was seen ten or more times. This sequence joins TRBV20-1 and TRBJ2-1; D call uncertain. V lost 0 bases to trimming and J lost 2 bases, with 5 bases between them. The CDR3 consists of 13 residues. Germline V gene data show CDR1 as DFQATT and CDR2 as SNEGSKA (reference sequence). The CDR3 is CSARESTYNEQFF. DNA for the CDR3: TGCAGTGCTAGAGAAAGCACCTACAATGAGCAGTTCTTC.

Comment on this clonotype: This may be a read error: a much more frequent sequence differs by one nucleotide. The chain couples TRBV12-3 or TRBV12-4 to TRBJ1-2, with D perhaps TRBD1 (6 bases). V was shortened by 7 bases and J by 7 bases, with 19 bases between the two germline ends. This CDR3 region has 14 residues. The DNA of the CDR3 is TGTGCCAGCACCCCAGGGGCAGGGGCTCGTGGCTACACCTTC. Its translation is CASTPGAGARGYTF.

This clonotype was observed many times. This chain links TRBV6-1 with TRBJ1-4, with 9 bases fitting TRBD1. This CDR3 is 15 amino acids long. The V and J ends lost 5 bases and 4 bases, in that order; junction bases with no gene match: 5. The germline gives CDR1 MNHNS, CDR2 SASEGT. CDR3 amino acids: CASSSQTGGNEKLFF. The CDR3 bases are TGTGCCAGCAGTTCTCAGACAGGGGGTAATGAAAAACTGTTTTTT.

This clonotype was seen at least ten times. The V gene is TRBV20-1, the J gene TRBJ1-5; D is uncertain. V was pared by 6 bases and J by 7 bases, with 22 bases between. The CDR3 is 15 residues long. Per the germline V gene, CDR1 is DFQATT and CDR2 is SNEGSKA (reference sequence). The CDR3 here is CSAPDPGSLIQPQHF. The CDR3 DNA reads TGCAGTGCCCCCGATCCCGGGTCCCTCATACAGCCCCAGCATTTT.

This clonotype appeared many times. The CDR3 reads CASSHDHLRIGAFF. For the CDR3, the DNA is TGTGCCAGCAGTCACGACCACTTACGAATCGGGGCTTTCTTT. The chain joins TRBV12-3 or TRBV12-4 to TRBJ1-1, with unresolved D. The CDR3 contains 14 residues. The V end was cut by 5 bases, the J end by 11 bases, with 21 bases between.

The V and J genes are TRBV5-6 and TRBJ1-1; D is ambiguous. Per the germline V gene, CDR1 is SGHDT and CDR2 is YYEEEE. The germline V and J ends were trimmed by 4 bases and 3 bases, with 10 bases remaining between them. The CDR3 sequence is 13 residues long. Here the CDR3 DNA reads TGTGCCAGCAGCCCCGACCCGTACACTGAAGCTTTCTTT. Translation gives CASSPDPYTEAFF.

At least ten counts were recorded for this clonotype. The chain links TRBV2 to TRBJ2-3; D could derive from TRBD1 or TRBD2 (5 bases each). The CDR3 consists of 15 residues. V was pared by 5 bases and J by 3 bases, with 15 bases between. In germline, CDR1 is SNHLY, CDR2 FYNNEI. The CDR3 DNA sequence: TGTGCCAGCAGTAAAATGGGGGAGAAAACAGATACGCAGTATTTT. Its protein product is CASSKMGEKTDTQYF.

This clonotype appeared once. The genes are TRBV28 and TRBJ2-5; 10 bases map to TRBD2. The junction had 8 bases not matched to a gene; V was cut back by 5 bases and J by 5 bases. The germline CDR1 and CDR2 sequences are MDHEN and SYDVKM. The CDR3 sequence is 15 residues long. The CDR3 DNA reads as TGTGCCAGCAGTGATCCGGGACTAGCGAGGGAGACCCAGTACTTC. Protein product: CASSDPGLARETQYF.

This clonotype appeared many times. This chain uses TRBV2 with TRBJ2-5; tentative D call: TRBD2 (6 bases). This CDR3 spans 13 amino acids. In germline, CDR1 is SNHLY, CDR2 FYNNEI. V was cut by 8 bases and J by 5 bases, with 15 bases left in between. The CDR3 sequence is CASGRIREETQYF. CDR3 DNA: TGTGCCAGCGGGAGAATACGGGAGGAGACCCAGTACTTC.

The rearrangement uses TRBV18 and TRBJ1-5; D call uncertain. V lost 1 base and J 2 bases, leaving 12 bases between the germline ends. Per germline, CDR1 KGHSH and CDR2 LQKENI. There are 16 residues in the CDR3. The CDR3 is CASSPLHGDGNQPQHF. For the CDR3, the DNA is TGTGCCAGCTCACCACTGCACGGCGACGGCAATCAGCCCCAGCATTTT.